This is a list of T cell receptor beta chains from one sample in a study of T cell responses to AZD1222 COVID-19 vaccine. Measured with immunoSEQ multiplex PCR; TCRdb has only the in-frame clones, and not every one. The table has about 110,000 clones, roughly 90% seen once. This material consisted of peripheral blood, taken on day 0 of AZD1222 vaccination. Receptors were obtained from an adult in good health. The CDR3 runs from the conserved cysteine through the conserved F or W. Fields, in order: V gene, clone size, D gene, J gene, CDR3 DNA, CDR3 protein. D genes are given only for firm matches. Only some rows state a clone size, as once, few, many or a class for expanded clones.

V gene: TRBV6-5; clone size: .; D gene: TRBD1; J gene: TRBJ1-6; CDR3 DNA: TGTGCCAGCAGTTTTAGACAGGGGGCCAATTCACCCCTCCACTTT; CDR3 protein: CASSFRQGANSPLHF
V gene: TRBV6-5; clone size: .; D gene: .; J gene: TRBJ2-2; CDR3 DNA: TGTGCCAGCAGCGCACAGCTCGCGAACACCGGGGAGCTGTTTTTT; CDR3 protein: CASSAQLANTGELFF
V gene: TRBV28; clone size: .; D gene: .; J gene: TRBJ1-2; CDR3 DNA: TGTGCCAGCGCCCAGTCCTCCCGCTATGGCTACACCTTC; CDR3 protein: CASAQSSRYGYTF
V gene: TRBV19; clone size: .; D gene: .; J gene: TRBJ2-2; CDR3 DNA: TGTGCCAGTAGCAGGGCCGCGACCACCGGGGAGCTGTTTTTT; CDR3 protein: CASSRAATTGELFF
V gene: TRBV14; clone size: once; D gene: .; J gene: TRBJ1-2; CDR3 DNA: TGTGCCAGCAGCCAAGATGAAGTGAGCCGCCTCCCTAACTATGGCTACACCTTC; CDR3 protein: CASSQDEVSRLPNYGYTF
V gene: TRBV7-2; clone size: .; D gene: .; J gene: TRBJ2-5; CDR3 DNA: TGTGCCAGCAGCCCATTTGGGGTCCAAGAGACCCAGTACTTC; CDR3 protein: CASSPFGVQETQYF
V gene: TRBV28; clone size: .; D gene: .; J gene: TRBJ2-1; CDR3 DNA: TGTGCCAGCAGTTCAGAGATTCCGGGGAGCTCCTACAATGAGCAGTTCTTC; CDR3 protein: CASSSEIPGSSYNEQFF
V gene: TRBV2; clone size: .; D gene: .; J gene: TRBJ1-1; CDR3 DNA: TGTGCCAGCAGGGCCGCCTGGGGCACTGAAGCTTTCTTT; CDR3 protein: CASRAAWGTEAFF
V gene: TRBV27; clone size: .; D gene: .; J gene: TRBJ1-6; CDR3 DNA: TGTGCCAGCAGCCCGTGGGGGGTAGGTCGGAATTCACCCCTCCACTTT; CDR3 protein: CASSPWGVGRNSPLHF
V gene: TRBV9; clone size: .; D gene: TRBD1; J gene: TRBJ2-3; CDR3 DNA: TGTGCCAGCAGCGTATTACCGGGACAGGGTACAAGCACAGATACGCAGTATTTT; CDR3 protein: CASSVLPGQGTSTDTQYF
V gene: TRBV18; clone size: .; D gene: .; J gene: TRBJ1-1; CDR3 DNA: TGTGCCAGCTCACTATCACAGGGCGCCGGGGCTGAAGCTTTCTTT; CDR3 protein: CASSLSQGAGAEAFF
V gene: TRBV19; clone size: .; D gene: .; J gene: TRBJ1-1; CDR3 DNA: TGTGCCAGTAGTATTTATGGAGAAGCTAGCACTGAAGCTTTCTTT; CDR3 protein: CASSIYGEASTEAFF
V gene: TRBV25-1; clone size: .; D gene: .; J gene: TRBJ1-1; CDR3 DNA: TGTGCCAGCAGTGAATCCGGGAGTAGGACTGAAGCTTTCTTT; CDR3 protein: CASSESGSRTEAFF
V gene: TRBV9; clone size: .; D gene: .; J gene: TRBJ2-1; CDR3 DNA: TGTGCCAGCAGCGTCAGCGGGTCGAGCTCCTACAATGAGCAGTTCTTC; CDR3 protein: CASSVSGSSSYNEQFF
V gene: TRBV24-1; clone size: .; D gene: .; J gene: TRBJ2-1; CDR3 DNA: TGTGCCACCAGTCAGCAGGGCGGGCACAATGAGCAGTTCTTC; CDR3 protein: CATSQQGGHNEQFF
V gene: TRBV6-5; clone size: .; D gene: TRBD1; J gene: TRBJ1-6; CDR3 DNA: TGTGCCAGCAGTCTTACAGGGGTTTCTAATTCACCCCTCCACTTT; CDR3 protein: CASSLTGVSNSPLHF
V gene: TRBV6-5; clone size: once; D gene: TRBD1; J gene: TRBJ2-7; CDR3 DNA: TGTGCCAGCAGCAGGACCGGGACAGGCTCCTACGAGCAGTACTTC; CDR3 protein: CASSRTGTGSYEQYF
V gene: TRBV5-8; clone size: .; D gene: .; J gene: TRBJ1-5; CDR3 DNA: TGTGCCAGCAGCCCGCGCCCCAGGGGCGGAGGTCAGCCCCAGCATTTT; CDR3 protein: CASSPRPRGGGQPQHF
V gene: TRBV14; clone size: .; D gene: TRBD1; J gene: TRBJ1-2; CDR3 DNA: TGTGCCAGCAGCCCAATACAGGGGGCGAAGGGAGATGGCTACACCTTC; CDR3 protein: CASSPIQGAKGDGYTF
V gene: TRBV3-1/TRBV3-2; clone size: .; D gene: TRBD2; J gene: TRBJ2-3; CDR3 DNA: TGTGCCAGCAGCCAGGACCCTAGCGGGGGAGACCCCCGGAAAGATACGCAGTATTTT; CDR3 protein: CASSQDPSGGDPRKDTQYF
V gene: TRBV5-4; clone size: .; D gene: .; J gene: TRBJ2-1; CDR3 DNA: TGTGCCGGCAGGGGAACCTACAATGAGCAGTTCTTC; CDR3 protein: CAGRGTYNEQFF
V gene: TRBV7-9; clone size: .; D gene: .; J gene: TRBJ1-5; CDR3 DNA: TGTGCCAGCAGCTTAGGAGGGCAGCGGCAGCCCCAGCATTTT; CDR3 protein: CASSLGGQRQPQHF